Below are 7 T cell receptor beta chains sequenced from a single sample in a study of blood T cell repertoires in COVID-19. Libraries were prepared by immunoSEQ multiplex PCR; TCRdb keeps only in-frame clonotypes and omits some of them. This sample has about 26,000 clones, with approximately 64% found just once. Sequenced: peripheral blood. All receptors derive from a man aged 60-69 years with active or convalescent COVID-19.

Written as DNA, the CDR3 is TGCGCCAGCAGTCAGTTCGGGGGGATCTACAATGAGCAGTTCTTC. Amino acid sequence: CASSQFGGIYNEQFF. The V and J genes are TRBV23-1 and TRBJ2-1, with 7 bases matching TRBD2. TRBV23-1 is reported as an ORF; its role is uncertain. The V segment lost 3 bases and the J segment 3 bases; nucleotides outside the gene matches: 5. The CDR3 consists of 15 residues.

The chain employs TRBV6-5 and TRBJ1-1; 7 nucleotides line up with TRBD1. This CDR3 has 14 amino acids. Trimming removed 2 bases from V and 3 bases from J; junction bases left unmatched: 3. Per the germline V gene, CDR1 is MNHEY and CDR2 is SVGAGI. The CDR3 here is CASSYQGGHTEAFF. CDR3 DNA sequence: TGTGCCAGCAGTTACCAAGGGGGCCACACTGAAGCTTTCTTT.

The rearrangement uses TRBV7-8 and TRBJ2-7, with D possibly being TRBD1 (5 bases). V dropped 4 bases and J dropped 7 bases, with 17 bases sitting between them. Per germline, CDR1 SGHVS and CDR2 FQNEAQ. The CDR3 is 14 residues long. The CDR3 bases are TGTGCCAGCAGCTGGGTGCGTTCAGGGCGAGAGCAGTACTTC. Protein sequence: CASSWVRSGREQYF. Complete variable domain (other parts from reference TRBV7-8 and TRBJ2-7): GAGVSQSPRYKVAKRGQDVALRCDPISGHVSLFWYQQALGQGPEFLTYFQNEAQLDKSGLPSDRFFAERPEGSVSTLKIQRTQQEDSAVYLCASSWVRSGREQYFGPGTRLTVT.

The chain joins TRBV9 to TRBJ2-1, with TRBD1 as a possible D gene (5 bases). This CDR3 is built from 14 residues. Germline V CDR1 and CDR2: SGDLS, YYNGEE. The V gene lost 0 bases and the J gene lost 3 bases, with 7 bases spanning the gap. CDR3 DNA sequence: TGTGCCAGCAGCGTAGCAGGGAACTACAATGAGCAGTTCTTC. Its translation is CASSVAGNYNEQFF.

This chain links TRBV12-5 with TRBJ2-1; 10 bases are shared with TRBD2. Germline V gene sequence: CDR1 LGHNT, CDR2 FRNRAP. This CDR3 has 16 amino acids. With 6 bases clipped from V and 3 bases from J, the junction kept 8 bases outside the gene matches. The CDR3 is CASGPAAGGFYNEQFF. The CDR3 DNA reads as TGTGCTAGTGGCCCCGCAGCGGGAGGGTTCTACAATGAGCAGTTCTTC.

This clone was observed a few times. The rearrangement uses TRBV27 and TRBJ2-7; 7 nucleotides match TRBD2. V lost 2 bases and J lost 5; bases outside the gene matches: 18. The CDR3 extends over 18 amino acids. CDR1 is MNHEY, CDR2 SMNVEV, per germline (reference sequence). The chain's CDR3 is CASSLGFPPGGDENEQYF. In DNA form, the CDR3 reads TGTGCCAGCAGTTTAGGTTTCCCTCCTGGGGGGGACGAGAACGAGCAGTACTTC.

The sample holds a few counts of this clone. The chain joins TRBV9 to TRBJ2-1, with 9 bases aligning to TRBD2. V was clipped by 0 bases and J by 3 bases; unmatched bases: 4. The CDR3 length is 16 residues. CDR1 is SGDLS and CDR2 is YYNGEE in the germline V gene. CDR3 nucleotides: TGTGCCAGCAGCGTAGGGTCGACTAGCGGCTACAATGAGCAGTTCTTC. Protein product: CASSVGSTSGYNEQFF.